These T cell receptor beta chains were read from a single sample in a study of neurological immune-mediated disorders. One entry per CDR3 protein, called by TCRdb with MiXCR from the 5' RACE reads. The sample consists of roughly 48,000 distinct CDR3 sequences, about 12% of them appearing once. Sequencing was carried out using PBMCs. The receptors were gathered from a male donor with HTLV-1-associated myelopathy (HAM/TSP). Each CDR3 is given with its conserved first and last residue. D genes are given only for firm matches. Expanded clones get a size class; other rows say once, few or many, or leave the size out.

TRBJ2-4 many TRBV7-8 - TGTGCCAGCAGCCTGACTCTAGCGTTAGCCAAAAACATTCAGTACTTC CASSLTLALAKNIQYF
TRBJ1-2 many TRBV3-1 - TGTGCCAGCAGCCAAGACGGGGGGTTTGGTGGCTACACCTTC CASSQDGGFGGYTF
TRBJ2-1 many TRBV20-1 TRBD2 TGCAGTGCTACCCGGACTAGCGGGGGCCACTACAATGAGCAGTTCTTC CSATRTSGGHYNEQFF
TRBJ2-7 many TRBV3-1 - TGTGCCTCTTCTAGGGTAGCGGATTCCTACGAGCAGTACTTC CASSRVADSYEQYF
TRBJ2-4 many TRBV5-6 - TGTGCCAGCAGCTTGTCATTCGGGGCGTTACTAGCCAAAAACATTCAGTACTTC CASSLSFGALLAKNIQYF
TRBJ1-1 many TRBV28 TRBD1 TGTGCCAGCAGGGTACCGGGACAGGGGACTGAAGCTTTCTTT CASRVPGQGTEAFF
TRBJ1-1 many TRBV12-3/TRBV12-4 - TGTGCCAGCAGCCCCCTGGGATTAGGTATGAACACTGAAGCTTTCTTT CASSPLGLGMNTEAFF
TRBJ1-1 many TRBV5-1 - TGCGCCAGCAGCGGTAGTACGATAGGCACTGAAGCTTTCTTT CASSGSTIGTEAFF
TRBJ1-5 many TRBV4-3 - TGCGCCAGCAGCCAAGATCTAGTTCAGCCCCAGCATTTT CASSQDLVQPQHF
TRBJ2-7 many TRBV9 - TGTGCCAGCAGCCGGGGGAATTCACAATACGAGCAGTACTTC CASSRGNSQYEQYF
TRBJ2-3 few TRBV7-2 TRBD1 TGTGCCAGCAGCTTACTCGGACAGGAGGTAGATACGCAGTATTTT CASSLLGQEVDTQYF
TRBJ2-3 once TRBV10-3 - TGTGTCATCAGTGTACCAGATACGCAGTATTTT CVISVPDTQYF
TRBJ2-2 once TRBV5-1 - TGCGCCAGCAGCTACTTGCGGTGGCCGGGCACCGGGGAGCTGTTTTTT CASSYLRWPGTGELFF
TRBJ2-1 many TRBV20-1 TRBD2 TGCAGTGCTGCCAACCAGCGGGGTTACAATGAGCAGTTCTTC CSAANQRGYNEQFF
TRBJ1-6 many TRBV7-2 TRBD1 TGTGCCAGCAGCTCGCAGGGGGCTGGTAATTCACCCCTCCACTTT CASSSQGAGNSPLHF
TRBJ1-1 many TRBV5-1 - TGCGCCAGCAGCTTGGACAGGGCGCAGTTCTTT CASSLDRAQFF
TRBJ2-3 many TRBV18 - TGTGCCAGCTCACCTTCCCCGAGCACAGATACGCAGTATTTT CASSPSPSTDTQYF
TRBJ1-2 many TRBV5-1 - TGCGCCAGCAGCTTGTTAAGGGCGGGGGCGCGAGGCTACACCTTC CASSLLRAGARGYTF
TRBJ2-7 many TRBV20-1 TRBD2 TGCGGGAGCGCGGGGGGTAACTCCTACGAGCAGTACTTC CGSAGGNSYEQYF
TRBJ2-1 many TRBV7-2 TRBD2 TGTGCCAGCAGCTCCGGGGGGGACTCCTACAATGAGCAGTTCTTC CASSSGGDSYNEQFF
TRBJ2-1 - TRBV10-3 - TGTGCCATCAGTGATGCAGGGGTCTACAATGAGCAGTTCTTC CAISDAGVYNEQFF
TRBJ1-2 many TRBV11-2 TRBD1 TGTGCCAGCAGCTTATCGACAGGGATCTATGGCTACACCTTC CASSLSTGIYGYTF
TRBJ2-5 many TRBV9 - TGTGCCAGCAGCTGGACCCCCACAGGGTTACTGGAGACCCAGTACTTC CASSWTPTGLLETQYF
TRBJ1-2 - TRBV7-9 TRBD1 TGTGTCAGCAACTGCCTGACCGGGACAGGCTATGGCTACACCTTC CVSNCLTGTGYGYTF
TRBJ2-7 many TRBV20-1 - TGCAGTGCTAGAACGGAGTGGGGGGGGGGCATTCACGAGCAGTACTTC CSARTEWGGGIHEQYF
TRBJ2-1 - TRBV6-4 - TGTGCCAGCAGTGACCGGGACAACAATGAGCAGTTCTTC CASSDRDNNEQFF
TRBJ2-1 - TRBV7-8 - TGTGCCAGCAGCTTAGTGAGGAACAATGAGCAGTTCTTC CASSLVRNNEQFF
TRBJ1-2 many TRBV5-1 TRBD1 TGCGCCAGCAGCCCCGGACAGGATGGCTACACCTTC CASSPGQDGYTF
TRBJ2-1 - TRBV20-1 - TGCAGTGCTACGACAGCGATTACCTACAATGAGCAGTTCTTC CSATTAITYNEQFF
TRBJ1-1 many TRBV10-2 TRBD1 TGCGCCAGCAGTAATAGGAACAGGGGGGACCCTGAAGCTTTCTTT CASSNRNRGDPEAFF
TRBJ2-1 many TRBV5-1 TRBD1 TGCGCCAGCAGCCAGGGGACAGGGTGGCGCAATGAGCAGTTCTTC CASSQGTGWRNEQFF
TRBJ1-5 - TRBV12-3/TRBV12-4 - TGTGCCAGCAGTTCGGGTGAGGGTCAGCCCCAGCATTTT CASSSGEGQPQHF
TRBJ2-1 many TRBV10-3 - TGTGCCATCAGTGGTAGGACCAGGTACAATGAGCAGTTCTTC CAISGRTRYNEQFF
TRBJ2-1 many TRBV9 - TGTGCCAGCAGCTACCGAACAGGGTCCTCCTACAATGAGCAGTTCTTC CASSYRTGSSYNEQFF
TRBJ1-1 many TRBV5-1 - TGCGCCAGCAGCTTGTATGGGGGGGAGACTGAAGCTTTCTTT CASSLYGGETEAFF
TRBJ1-1 many TRBV12-3/TRBV12-4 - TGTGCCAGCAGTAAGCCGGGACTCACGAACACTGAAGCTTTCTTT CASSKPGLTNTEAFF
TRBJ2-1 - TRBV29-1 TRBD2 TGCAGCGCCTTAGCGGGGGGGCGGAATGAGCAGTTCTTC CSALAGGRNEQFF
TRBJ1-1 many TRBV5-5 - TGTGCCAGCAGCTTGGGAGGCAGATTCACTGAAGCTTTCTTT CASSLGGRFTEAFF
TRBJ2-5 many TRBV20-1 - TGCAGTGCTAGTCCGACGGGGGGCCCAGAGACCCAGTACTTC CSASPTGGPETQYF
TRBJ2-7 many TRBV14 TRBD1 TGTGCCAGCAGCCAAGGTAGAACAGGGGAAGCCTTC CASSQGRTGEAF
TRBJ1-1 many TRBV29-1 TRBD1 TGCAGCGTTGTCGGACAGGGAGCGGCTTTCTTT CSVVGQGAAFF
TRBJ2-7 many TRBV29-1 TRBD1 TGCAGCGTTGTGACCAGGGGGCACTACGAGCAGTACTTC CSVVTRGHYEQYF
TRBJ2-7 many TRBV20-1 - TGCAGTGCTAGAGACCTCAGGGGCTTTAGCTCCTACGAGCAGTACTTC CSARDLRGFSSYEQYF
TRBJ2-6 many TRBV5-1 - TGCGCCAGCAGCTTGATAGGGGCTGGGGCCAACGTCCTGACTTTC CASSLIGAGANVLTF
TRBJ2-5 many TRBV10-3 TRBD2 TGTGCCATCAGTGACCTCGGGGGAGGGCTAGGTCAAGAGACCCAGTACTTC CAISDLGGGLGQETQYF
TRBJ2-7 many TRBV5-1 - TGCGCCAGCAGCCGGGATTACGAGCAGTACTTC CASSRDYEQYF
TRBJ2-1 many TRBV5-5 TRBD1 TGTGCCAGCAGCTTGGGACAGGGCTCCTACAATGAGCAGTTCTTC CASSLGQGSYNEQFF
TRBJ2-4 many TRBV29-1 - TGCAGCGTTGGGGGTGCGGAGGCCAAAAACATTCAGTACTTC CSVGGAEAKNIQYF
TRBJ2-7 many TRBV5-1 TRBD1 TGCGCCAGCACACATCAACAGGGGGAATTTCACGAGCAGTACTTC CASTHQQGEFHEQYF